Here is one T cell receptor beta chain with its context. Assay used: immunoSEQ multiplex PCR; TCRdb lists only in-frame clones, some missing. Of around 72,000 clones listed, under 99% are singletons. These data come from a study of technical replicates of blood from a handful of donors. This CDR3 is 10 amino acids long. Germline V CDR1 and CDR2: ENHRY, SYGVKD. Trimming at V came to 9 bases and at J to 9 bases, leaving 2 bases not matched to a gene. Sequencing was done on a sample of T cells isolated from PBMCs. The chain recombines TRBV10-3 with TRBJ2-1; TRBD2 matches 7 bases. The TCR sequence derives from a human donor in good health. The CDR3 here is CAIAGSEQFF. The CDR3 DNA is TGTGCCATAGCGGGGAGTGAGCAGTTCTTC.